The T cell receptor beta chain under discussion was sequenced for a study of OX40 agonist ivuxolimab in advanced cancers. Study context: Of mixed ages from about 23 to 85 and averaging roughly 60 years, the group was about 80% male.

The count of this clone is one. The antigen is not known. The protocol was immunoSEQ multiplex PCR, while the TCRdb copy is restricted to in-frame clones and leaves out a portion. The sample shows tens of thousands of clones, around 91% of them seen only once. Trimming removed 7 bases from V and 7 bases from J; junction bases left unmatched: 10. Germline V gene lookup returns CDR1 MNHNY and CDR2 SVGAGI (reference sequence). The CDR3 consists of 14 residues. Whole-study findings and limits: Among T cells, CD8+ cells averaged more expanded clones than CD4+ cells. Clones of CD4+ and CD8+ blood T cells grew by week 6 at doses of 0.1 to 3.0 mg/kg.

The chain links TRBV6-6 to TRBJ2-1, with 7 bases that match TRBD2. This TCR came from an adult with an advanced solid tumor such as melanoma, head and neck, liver or kidney cancer. Sequenced here: CD4+ or CD8+ T cells sorted from blood, sampled in a trial of the OX40 agonist ivuxolimab. CDR3 DNA: TGTGCCAGCAATCGGCCGCGGGAGAAGAATGAGCAGTTCTTC. This translates into CASNRPREKNEQFF.